A single sample gave rise to the 6 T cell receptor beta chains below, sequenced in a study of shared clonotypes between healthy human individuals. Using immunoSEQ multiplex PCR, the repertoire was profiled, and TCRdb retains in-frame clones only, with some absent. The repertoire holds about 1.5 million clones, with around 98% as singletons. What was sequenced was naive CD4+ T cells sorted from blood. Subset specified: CD45RA+ positively selected. Receptors originate from a young man in good health.

V gene TRBV10-3 combines with J gene TRBJ2-5, with D perhaps matching TRBD2 (6 bases). The CDR3 length is 12 residues. Germline V lookup: CDR1 ENHRY, CDR2 SYGVKD. V lost 10 bases, J lost 5 bases, and 14 bases lay in between. The CDR3 DNA reads as TGTGCCACGTCCAGAGGAGGGGAGACCCAGTACTTC. Encoded protein: CATSRGGETQYF.

V usage is TRBV5-5 and J usage is TRBJ1-5; D is unresolved. CDR1 SGHKS and CDR2 YYEKEE come from the germline V gene (reference sequence). Trimming pared 1 base from V and 4 bases from J, leaving 6 bases between. The CDR3 loop spans 13 amino acids. The CDR3 DNA reads as TGTGCCAGCAGCTTGAGTGGGAATCAGCCCCAGCATTTT. It is translated as CASSLSGNQPQHF.

This clone was recorded once. The chain employs TRBV6-4 and TRBJ2-3; D is possibly TRBD1 or TRBD2 (6 bases each). In germline, CDR1 is MRHNA, CDR2 SNTAGT. The V end was cut by 2 bases, the J end by 1 base, with 7 bases between. This CDR3 is built from 14 residues. This chain's CDR3 is CASSDRGGTDTQYF. CDR3 coding DNA: TGTGCCAGCAGTGACAGGGGGGGCACAGATACGCAGTATTTT.

The J gene is TRBJ1-3, the V gene TRBV30; no definite D call. CDR1 is GTSNPN, CDR2 SVGIG, per germline (reference sequence). V gave up 0 bases and J gave up 3 bases, with 6 bases separating them. CDR3 length: 13 amino acids. CDR3 protein: CAWSVGFGNTIYF. The CDR3 DNA reads TGTGCCTGGAGTGTCGGCTTTGGAAACACCATATATTTT. Variable domain in full (rest from reference TRBV30 and TRBJ1-3): SQTIHQWPATLVQPVGSPLSLECTVEGTSNPNLYWYRQAAGRGLQLLFYSVGIGQISSEVPQNLSASRPQDRQFILSSKKLLLSDSGFYLCAWSVGFGNTIYFGEGSWLTVV.

The J gene is TRBJ1-4, the V gene TRBV5-6; D gene uncertain. CDR3 length: 14 amino acids. Per germline, CDR1 SGHDT and CDR2 YYEEEE. V lost 4 bases and J 6 bases, leaving 13 bases between the germline ends. CDR3 bases: TGTGCCAGCAGCGAGGGCCTGGAGGATGAAAAACTGTTTTTT. It specifies CASSEGLEDEKLFF.

The gene calls are TRBV18 and TRBJ1-5; D remains ambiguous. V was pared by 5 bases and J by 6 bases, with 11 bases between. In germline, CDR1 is KGHSH, CDR2 LQKENI. The CDR3 is made up of 13 amino acids. The CDR3 nucleotides are TGTGCCAGCTCAACTGAGGCGGGTCAGCCCCAGCATTTT. The encoded protein is CASSTEAGQPQHF.